The next 2 T cell receptor beta chains were all read from a single sample in a study of Ad26.COV2.S vaccination and SARS-CoV-2 variants. The sample's treatment: around 19 received Ad26.COV2.S at low or high dose, single or two shots; 5 received placebo; per-sample allocation not given. The study sampled participants on day 63 after the first vaccine or placebo injection. The method was immunoSEQ multiplex PCR; TCRdb's version includes in-frame clones alone and lacks a portion of them. The profile shows some 390,000 clones, about 88% of them singletons. The sample in question was peripheral blood, obtained in a trial of Ad26.COV2.S vaccine versus placebo. The receptors were sampled from a person between 18 and 59 years old who received the Ad26.COV2.S COVID-19 vaccine or a placebo.

The V gene is TRBV7-3, the J gene TRBJ2-7; D is unresolved. The CDR3 is 12 amino acids. V lost 7 bases and J lost 4, with 11 bases in between. Germline V gene sequence: CDR1 SGHTA, CDR2 FQGTGA. The CDR3 DNA reads as TGTGCCAGCACCCGATTAGGTTACGAGCAGTACTTC. Translated, it gives CASTRLGYEQYF.

This clone was recorded a few times. The chain has TRBV11-3 and TRBJ2-7, with 11 bases fitting TRBD1. V dropped 5 bases and J dropped 7; count of bases not matched to a gene: 7. In germline, CDR1 is SGHNT, CDR2 YENEEA. The CDR3 runs to 14 residues. Written as DNA, the CDR3 is TGTGCCAGCAGCCTAGGACAGGGGGCCGAGGAGCAGTACTTC. It codes for CASSLGQGAEEQYF.